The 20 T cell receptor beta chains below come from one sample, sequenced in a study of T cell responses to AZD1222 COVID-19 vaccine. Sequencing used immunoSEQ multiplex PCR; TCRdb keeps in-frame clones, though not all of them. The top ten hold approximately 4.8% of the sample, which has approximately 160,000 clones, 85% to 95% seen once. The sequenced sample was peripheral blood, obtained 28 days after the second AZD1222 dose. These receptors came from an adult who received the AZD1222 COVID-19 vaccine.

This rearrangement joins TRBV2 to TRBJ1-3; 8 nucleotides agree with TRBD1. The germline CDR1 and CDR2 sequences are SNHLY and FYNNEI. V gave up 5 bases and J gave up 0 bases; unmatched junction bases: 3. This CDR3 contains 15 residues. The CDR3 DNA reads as TGTGCCAGCAGTCTAGGGACAGGCTCTGGAAACACCATATATTTT. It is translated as CASSLGTGSGNTIYF. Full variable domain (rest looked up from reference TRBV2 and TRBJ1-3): EPEVTQTPSHQVTQMGQEVILRCVPISNHLYFYWYRQILGQKVEFLVSFYNNEISEKSEIFDDQFSVERPDGSNFTLKIRSTKLEDSAMYFCASSLGTGSGNTIYFGEGSWLTVV.

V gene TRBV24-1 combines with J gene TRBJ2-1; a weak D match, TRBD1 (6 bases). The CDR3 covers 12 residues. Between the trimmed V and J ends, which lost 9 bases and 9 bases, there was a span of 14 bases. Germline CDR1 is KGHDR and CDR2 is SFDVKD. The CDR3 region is CATSGDGVEQFF. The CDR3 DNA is TGTGCCACCTCAGGGGATGGAGTTGAGCAGTTCTTC.

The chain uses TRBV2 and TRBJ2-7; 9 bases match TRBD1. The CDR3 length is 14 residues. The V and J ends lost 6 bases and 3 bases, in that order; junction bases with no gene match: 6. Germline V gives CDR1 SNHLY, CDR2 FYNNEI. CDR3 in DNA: TGTGCCAGCAGAAACGGACAGGGGAGCTACGAGCAGTACTTC. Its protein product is CASRNGQGSYEQYF. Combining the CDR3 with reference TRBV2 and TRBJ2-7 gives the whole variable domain EPEVTQTPSHQVTQMGQEVILRCVPISNHLYFYWYRQILGQKVEFLVSFYNNEISEKSEIFDDQFSVERPDGSNFTLKIRSTKLEDSAMYFCASRNGQGSYEQYFGPGTRLTVT.

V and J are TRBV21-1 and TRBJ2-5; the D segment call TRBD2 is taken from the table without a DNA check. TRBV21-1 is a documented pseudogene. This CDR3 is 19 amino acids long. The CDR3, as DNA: TGTGCCAGCAGCCCGATAGATGTAGGGGCGGGAGATTACCCAGAGACCCAGTACTTC. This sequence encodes CASSPIDVGAGDYPETQYF.

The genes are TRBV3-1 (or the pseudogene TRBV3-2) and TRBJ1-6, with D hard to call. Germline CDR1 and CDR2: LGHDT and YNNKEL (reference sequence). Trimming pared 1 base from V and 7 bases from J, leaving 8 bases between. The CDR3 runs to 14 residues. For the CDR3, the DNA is TGTGCCAGCAGCCAAGTTGAGTCCAATTCACCCCTCCACTTT. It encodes CASSQVESNSPLHF.

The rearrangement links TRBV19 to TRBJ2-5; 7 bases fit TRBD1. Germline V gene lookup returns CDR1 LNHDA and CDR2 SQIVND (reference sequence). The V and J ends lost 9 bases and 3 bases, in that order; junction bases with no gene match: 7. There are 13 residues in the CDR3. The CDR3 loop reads CASRQGSKETQYF. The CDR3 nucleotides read TGTGCCAGCCGACAGGGCAGTAAAGAGACCCAGTACTTC.

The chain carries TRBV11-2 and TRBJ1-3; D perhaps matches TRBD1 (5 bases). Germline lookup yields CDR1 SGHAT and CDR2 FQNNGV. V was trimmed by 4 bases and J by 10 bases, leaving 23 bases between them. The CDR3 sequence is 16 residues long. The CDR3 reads CASSSLPGGDGLTIYF. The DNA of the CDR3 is TGTGCCAGCAGCTCCCTCCCCGGCGGGGACGGTTTGACCATATATTTT. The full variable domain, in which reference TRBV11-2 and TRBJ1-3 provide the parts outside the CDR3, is EAGVAQSPRYKIIEKRQSVAFWCNPISGHATLYWYQQILGQGPKLLIQFQNNGVVDDSQLPKDRFSAERLKGVDSTLKIQPAKLEDSAVYLCASSSLPGGDGLTIYFGEGSWLTVV.

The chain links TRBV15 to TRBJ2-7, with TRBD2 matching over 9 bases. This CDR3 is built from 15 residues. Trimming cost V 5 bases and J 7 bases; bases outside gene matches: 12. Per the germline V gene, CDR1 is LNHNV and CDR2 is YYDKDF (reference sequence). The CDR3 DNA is TGTGCCACCAGCCAAGATACGGGACTAGCACGGGAGCAGTACTTC. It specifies CATSQDTGLAREQYF.

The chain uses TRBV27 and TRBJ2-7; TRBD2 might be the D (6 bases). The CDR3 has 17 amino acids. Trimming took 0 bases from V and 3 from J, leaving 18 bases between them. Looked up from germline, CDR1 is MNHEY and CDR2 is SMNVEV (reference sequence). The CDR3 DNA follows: TGTGCCAGCAGTTTATCGATGTCGCTATCTAGCGACTACGAGCAGTACTTC. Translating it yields CASSLSMSLSSDYEQYF.

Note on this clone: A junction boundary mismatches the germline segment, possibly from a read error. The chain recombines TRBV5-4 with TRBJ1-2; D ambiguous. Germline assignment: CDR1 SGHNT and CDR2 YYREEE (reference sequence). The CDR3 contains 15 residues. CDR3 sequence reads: CASSLGDSPTQQLAF. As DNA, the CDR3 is TGTGCCAGCAGCCTTGGAGACTCCCCCACACAACAATTGGCCTTC.

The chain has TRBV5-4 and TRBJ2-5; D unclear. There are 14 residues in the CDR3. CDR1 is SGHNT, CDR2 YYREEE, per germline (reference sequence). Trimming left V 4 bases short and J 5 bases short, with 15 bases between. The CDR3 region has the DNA TGTGCCAGCAGCAACGACCCCGTCGGGGAGACCCAGTACTTC. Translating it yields CASSNDPVGETQYF.

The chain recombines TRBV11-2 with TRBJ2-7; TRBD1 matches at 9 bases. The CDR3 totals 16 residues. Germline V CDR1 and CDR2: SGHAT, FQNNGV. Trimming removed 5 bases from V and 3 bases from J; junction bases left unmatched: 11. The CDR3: CASSLTAGTGYYEQYF. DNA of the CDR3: TGTGCCAGCAGCCTAACCGCCGGGACAGGGTACTACGAGCAGTACTTC. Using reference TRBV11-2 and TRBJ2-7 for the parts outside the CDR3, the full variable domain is EAGVAQSPRYKIIEKRQSVAFWCNPISGHATLYWYQQILGQGPKLLIQFQNNGVVDDSQLPKDRFSAERLKGVDSTLKIQPAKLEDSAVYLCASSLTAGTGYYEQYFGPGTRLTVT.

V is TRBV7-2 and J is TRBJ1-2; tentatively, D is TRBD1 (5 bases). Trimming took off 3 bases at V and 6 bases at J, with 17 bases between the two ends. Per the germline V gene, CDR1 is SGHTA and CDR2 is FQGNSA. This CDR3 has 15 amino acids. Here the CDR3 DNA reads TGTGCCAGCAGCTTGCCCCCGACAGCACTAAATGGCTACACCTTC. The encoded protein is CASSLPPTALNGYTF. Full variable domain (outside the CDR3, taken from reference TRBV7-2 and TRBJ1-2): GAGVSQSPSNKVTEKGKDVELRCDPISGHTALYWYRQSLGQGLEFLIYFQGNSAPDKSGLPSDRFSAERTGGSVSTLTIQRTQQEDSAVYLCASSLPPTALNGYTFGSGTRLTVV.

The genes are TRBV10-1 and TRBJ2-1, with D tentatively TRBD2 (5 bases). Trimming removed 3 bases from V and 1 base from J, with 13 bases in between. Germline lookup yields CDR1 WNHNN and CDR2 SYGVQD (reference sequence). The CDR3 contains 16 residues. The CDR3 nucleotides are TGCGCCAGCAGTGAATCTCTCCGGGGTTCCTACAATGAGCAGTTCTTC. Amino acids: CASSESLRGSYNEQFF.

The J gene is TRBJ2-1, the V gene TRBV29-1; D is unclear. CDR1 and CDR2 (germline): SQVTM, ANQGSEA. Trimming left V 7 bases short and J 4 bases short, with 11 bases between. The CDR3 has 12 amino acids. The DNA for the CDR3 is TGCAGCGCCACGGAACTTTACAATGAGCAGTTCTTC. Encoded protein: CSATELYNEQFF.

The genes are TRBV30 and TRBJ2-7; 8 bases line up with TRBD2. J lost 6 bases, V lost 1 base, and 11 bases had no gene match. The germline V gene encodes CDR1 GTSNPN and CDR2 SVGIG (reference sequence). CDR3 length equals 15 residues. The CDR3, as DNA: TGTGCCTGGAGTGGAATACGGGAGGGAGGGCCCGAGCAGTACTTC. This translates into CAWSGIREGGPEQYF.

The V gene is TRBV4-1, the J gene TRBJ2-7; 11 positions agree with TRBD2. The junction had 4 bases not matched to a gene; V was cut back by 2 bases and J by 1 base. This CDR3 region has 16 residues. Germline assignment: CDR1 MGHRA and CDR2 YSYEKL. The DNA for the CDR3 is TGCGCCAGCAGCCAATTTGGGACTAGCGGATCCTACGAGCAGTACTTC. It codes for CASSQFGTSGSYEQYF.

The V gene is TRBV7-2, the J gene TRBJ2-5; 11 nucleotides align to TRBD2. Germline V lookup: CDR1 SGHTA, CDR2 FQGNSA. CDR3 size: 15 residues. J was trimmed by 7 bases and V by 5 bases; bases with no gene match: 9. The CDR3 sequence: CASSTVAGGLGTQYF. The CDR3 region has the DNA TGTGCCAGCAGCACGGTAGCGGGAGGGCTTGGGACCCAGTACTTC.

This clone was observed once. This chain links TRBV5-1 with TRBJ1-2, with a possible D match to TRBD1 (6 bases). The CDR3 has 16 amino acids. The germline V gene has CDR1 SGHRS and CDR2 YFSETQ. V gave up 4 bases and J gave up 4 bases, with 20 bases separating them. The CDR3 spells CASSPVQQGAFYGYTF. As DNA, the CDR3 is TGCGCCAGCAGCCCGGTACAACAGGGAGCTTTCTATGGCTACACCTTC.

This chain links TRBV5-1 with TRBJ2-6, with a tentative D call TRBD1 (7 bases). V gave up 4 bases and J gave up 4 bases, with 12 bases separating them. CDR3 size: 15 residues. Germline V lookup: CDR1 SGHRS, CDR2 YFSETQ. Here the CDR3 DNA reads TGCGCCAGCAGCGGCGGGACAGCCGGGGCCAACGTCCTGACTTTC. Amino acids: CASSGGTAGANVLTF.